This is a list of T cell receptor beta chains from one sample in a study of control samples from healthy donors and cancer patients. Data came from immunoSEQ multiplex PCR; TCRdb stores just in-frame clones and leaves some out. The data show some 130,000 clones, 92% seen once. Source material: blood. All receptors derive from a woman aged 50 to 60 in good health. CDR3s leave out the opening cysteine and the closing phenylalanine or tryptophan.

V gene	J gene	CDR3 protein
TRBV6-4	TRBJ2-1	ASSDSAGGSREQF
TRBV30	TRBJ2-2	AWTSAYTGELF
TRBV24-1	TRBJ1-2	ATSDYRAQYGYT
TRBV6-1	TRBJ1-2	ASSEGTGVYGYT
TRBV28	TRBJ1-5	ASRQGLVGQPQH
TRBV28	TRBJ2-7	ASSSSGSYDEQY
TRBV7-9	TRBJ2-3	ASSLSTDTQY
TRBV10-1	TRBJ1-5	AVERAGRHTNQPQH
TRBV18	TRBJ2-3	ASSPSITDTQY
TRBV12-5	TRBJ1-5	ASGLDRQPQH
TRBV7-8	TRBJ1-1	ASSLSSRGGSTEAF
TRBV7-8	TRBJ2-7	ASSLGQGTYEQY
TRBV19	TRBJ1-1	ASSIGRGTEAF
TRBV6-5	TRBJ1-1	ASELGTEAF
TRBV5-1	TRBJ2-1	ASSLGLGIDEQF
TRBV7-2	TRBJ2-1	ASSFRITSGSNEQF
TRBV11-2	TRBJ2-1	ASSLTSGGYNEQF
TRBV21-1	TRBJ2-3	ASSKCAGGPSTDTQY
TRBV5-6	TRBJ2-5	ASSSQNQETQY
TRBV19	TRBJ2-4	ASSDGTGRLGTSGTKNIQY
TRBV11-2	TRBJ2-7	ASSPDRVREQY
TRBV7-9	TRBJ1-5	ASSLWAETGNQPQH
TRBV28	TRBJ2-3	ASSLFVGLADTDTQY
TRBV18	TRBJ2-1	ASSRTGWDEQF
TRBV20-1	TRBJ2-2	SASQAVDTGELF
TRBV30	TRBJ2-2	AWSLRDRETGELF
TRBV6-1	TRBJ1-3	ASSPPGTGNTIY
TRBV12-3/TRBV12-4	TRBJ1-4	ASSFGGDEKLF
TRBV6-4	TRBJ2-1	ANSGFRREQF
TRBV5-1	TRBJ1-5	ASSLGGAQPQH